The 23 T cell receptor beta chains in this list originate from one sample, sequenced in a study of identical twins. MiXCR was run by TCRdb on the 5' RACE reads, yielding one entry per CDR3 protein. The table lists roughly 290,000 distinct CDR3 sequences, about 8.3% of them singletons. This sample was also put to use in a study of yellow fever vaccine responses in identical twins.

Sequencing used memory (CD45RO+) T cells sorted from blood. The receptors here all came from a woman under 30 in good health.

The rearrangement links TRBV14 to TRBJ2-7; 8 bases line up with TRBD1. The CDR3 totals 16 residues. Trimming at V came to 0 bases and at J to 5 bases, leaving 9 bases not matched to a gene. Per germline, CDR1 SGHDN and CDR2 FVKESK. The CDR3 DNA reads TGTGCCAGCAGCCAAGACCGGACAGGGATTTGGCACGAGCAGTACGTC. Protein sequence: CASSQDRTGIWHEQYV.

This clonotype was counted a few times. J is TRBJ1-1 and V is TRBV2; D gene unclear. CDR3 length equals 13 residues. V was pared by 2 bases and J by 1 base, with 5 bases between. The germline V gene has CDR1 SNHLY and CDR2 FYNNEI. The CDR3 sequence: CASSEHKNTEAFF. The CDR3 region has the DNA TGTGCCAGCAGTGAACATAAGAACACTGAAGCTTTCTTT.

The chain couples TRBV5-5 to TRBJ1-6; 7 bases are shared with TRBD1. The germline V gene encodes CDR1 SGHKS and CDR2 YYEKEE (reference sequence). The V and J ends lost 3 bases and 9 bases, in that order; junction bases with no gene match: 6. The CDR3 is 14 residues long. This CDR3 is CASSSGQVTSPLHF. The CDR3 DNA follows: TGTGCCAGCAGCTCAGGACAGGTGACTTCACCCCTCCACTTT.

This clonotype was picked up a small number of times. The chain uses TRBV18 and TRBJ2-5; D uncertain. Germline V gene data show CDR1 as KGHSH and CDR2 as LQKENI. Trimming shortened V by 0 bases and J by 6 bases, and 8 bases separated the two germline ends. This CDR3 region has 13 residues. CDR3 nucleotides: TGTGCCAGCTCACCACCGAGTTTCCAGACCCAGTACTTC. Protein: CASSPPSFQTQYF.

The V call is TRBV14, the J call TRBJ2-1; 10 bases align to TRBD2. Germline lookup yields CDR1 SGHDN and CDR2 FVKESK. Trimming removed 1 base from V and 9 bases from J; junction bases left unmatched: 6. This CDR3 contains 15 residues. CDR3 in DNA: TGTGCCAGCAGCCAAGTTCTAGCGGGAGCAAGTGAGCAGTTCTTC. This gives the protein CASSQVLAGASEQFF.

This clonotype was detected a few times. The chain uses TRBV2 and TRBJ2-7; possibly TRBD1 for D (5 bases). The CDR3 is 13 amino acids. Germline V lookup: CDR1 SNHLY, CDR2 FYNNEI. V lost 9 bases, J lost 2 bases, and 14 bases lay in between. DNA of the CDR3: TGTGCCAGTACTAAGGAACAGGCCTACGAGCAGTACTTC. Its protein product is CASTKEQAYEQYF.

This clonotype has ten or more counts. The V call is TRBV18, the J call TRBJ2-3, with TRBD2 matching over 7 bases. From germline, CDR1 is KGHSH and CDR2 LQKENI. The V and J ends lost 4 bases and 4 bases, in that order; junction bases with no gene match: 8. This CDR3 region has 15 residues. CDR3 sequence (DNA): TGTGCCAGCTCACGTAACCGGGACTACCCAGATACGCAGTATTTT. It specifies CASSRNRDYPDTQYF.

This clonotype was seen a few times. The chain uses TRBV5-1 and TRBJ2-2; a weak D match, TRBD2 (6 bases). The CDR3 has 17 residues. CDR1 and CDR2 (germline): SGHRS, YFSETQ. V was clipped by 4 bases and J by 3 bases, with 19 bases between them. The CDR3 DNA follows: TGCGCCAGCAGCCCCCCCCCGGGGGATAGGTACACCGGGGAGCTGTTTTTT. This sequence encodes CASSPPPGDRYTGELFF. The whole variable domain, remainder taken from reference TRBV5-1 and TRBJ2-2, is KAGVTQTPRYLIKTRGQQVTLSCSPISGHRSVSWYQQTPGQGLQFLFEYFSETQRNKGNFPGRFSGRQFSNSRSEMNVSTLELGDSALYLCASSPPPGDRYTGELFFGEGSRLTVL.

Many counts were recorded for this clonotype. This chain connects TRBV10-3 to TRBJ1-3; the D gene is possibly TRBD1 (6 bases). Germline V gives CDR1 ENHRY, CDR2 SYGVKD. The CDR3 extends over 15 amino acids. The V end lost 3 bases, the J end lost 0 bases, and 9 bases lay between the germline ends. CDR3 sequence (DNA): TGTGCCATCAGTGATGGACAGACCTCTGGAAACACCATATATTTT. Translated, it gives CAISDGQTSGNTIYF.

J is TRBJ2-1 and V is TRBV5-1; 7 bases line up with TRBD1. Germline V gene lookup returns CDR1 SGHRS and CDR2 YFSETQ. After removal of 5 bases from V and 3 bases from J, the junction contained 17 bases not matched to a gene. CDR3 length equals 18 residues. The CDR3 sequence: CASSLTGRVGGSYNEQFF. CDR3 in DNA: TGCGCCAGCAGTCTCACCGGTCGAGTAGGGGGCAGCTACAATGAGCAGTTCTTC. The entire variable domain, with the rest obtained from reference TRBV5-1 and TRBJ2-1, is as follows: KAGVTQTPRYLIKTRGQQVTLSCSPISGHRSVSWYQQTPGQGLQFLFEYFSETQRNKGNFPGRFSGRQFSNSRSEMNVSTLELGDSALYLCASSLTGRVGGSYNEQFFGPGTRLTVL.

This chain uses TRBV7-3 with TRBJ2-3, with 8 nucleotides matching TRBD1. The CDR3 extends over 18 amino acids. The V gene's germline CDR1 is SGHTA and CDR2 FQGTGA. Trimming removed 5 bases from V and 5 bases from J; junction bases left unmatched: 18. CDR3 DNA: TGTGCCAGCAGCCGGTCCGCCGGACAGGGAAAATCGGGAGATACGCAGTATTTT. Protein: CASSRSAGQGKSGDTQYF. Full variable domain (remainder filled in from reference TRBV7-3 and TRBJ2-3): GAGVSQTPSNKVTEKGKYVELRCDPISGHTALYWYRQSLGQGPEFLIYFQGTGAADDSGLPNDRFFAVRPEGSVSTLKIQRTERGDSAVYLCASSRSAGQGKSGDTQYFGPGTRLTVL.

The chain combines TRBV28 with TRBJ1-2; 7 nucleotides align to TRBD1. CDR3 length: 16 residues. The ends lost 7 bases at V and 0 bases at J; junction bases unmatched: 11. Germline V gene sequence: CDR1 MDHEN, CDR2 SYDVKM. The DNA for the CDR3 is TGTGCCAGCACCCGGTCCGGACAGGCCACTAACTATGGCTACACCTTC. As protein: CASTRSGQATNYGYTF.

The chain has TRBV5-1 and TRBJ2-2; 10 bases line up with TRBD1. This CDR3 has 18 amino acids. Losses at the gene ends were 1 base for V and 5 bases for J; bases not matched to a gene: 11. Germline CDR1 is SGHRS and CDR2 is YFSETQ. The DNA of the CDR3 is TGCGCCAGCAGCTTGAGGGCAGGGACAGGGGTCTTGACCGGGGAGCTGTTTTTT. Amino acids: CASSLRAGTGVLTGELFF.

The chain couples TRBV14 to TRBJ1-1; the D gene is possibly TRBD1 (6 bases). The germline V gene encodes CDR1 SGHDN and CDR2 FVKESK. The CDR3 runs 15 residues. V was pared by 4 bases and J by 3 bases, with 15 bases between. The CDR3 is CASSRNTGSYTEAFF. The DNA of the CDR3 is TGTGCCAGCAGCCGTAATACAGGGTCGTACACTGAAGCTTTCTTT.

This clonotype was counted at least ten times. The V gene is TRBV28, the J gene TRBJ1-3; 7 bases are shared with TRBD1. Germline CDR1 is MDHEN and CDR2 is SYDVKM. V was clipped by 5 bases and J by 0 bases; unmatched bases: 7. This CDR3 is 16 amino acids long. The DNA of the CDR3 is TGTGCCAGCAGTAGCCCGGGACAGTCCTCTGGAAACACCATATATTTT. Its protein is CASSSPGQSSGNTIYF. Full variable domain (missing parts from reference TRBV28 and TRBJ1-3): DVKVTQSSRYLVKRTGEKVFLECVQDMDHENMFWYRQDPGLGLRLIYFSYDVKMKEKGDIPEGYSVSREKKERFSLILESASTNQTSMYLCASSSPGQSSGNTIYFGEGSWLTVV.

This clonotype was seen ten or more times. The chain combines TRBV6-6 with TRBJ2-1, with TRBD2 identical over 8 bases. The V segment lost 6 bases and the J segment 10 bases; nucleotides outside the gene matches: 5. The CDR3 loop spans 12 amino acids. The germline CDR1 and CDR2 sequences are MNHNY and SVGAGI (reference sequence). Written as DNA, the CDR3 is TGTGCCAGCAGACATATAGCGGGAGAGCAGTTCTTC. This codes for CASRHIAGEQFF.

This clonotype was counted at least ten times. CDR3 region: CASKGQGGNNSPLHF. As DNA, the CDR3 is TGTGCCAGCAAAGGACAGGGGGGAAATAATTCACCCCTCCACTTT. The chain has TRBV6-2 or TRBV6-3 and TRBJ1-6; TRBD1 aligns across 10 bases. The CDR3 totals 15 residues. V dropped 7 bases and J dropped 5; count of bases not matched to a gene: 5. The V gene's germline CDR1 is MNHEY and CDR2 SVGEGT.

This clonotype was seen repeatedly, ten times or more. This chain connects TRBV20-1 to TRBJ2-2; a possible D gene is TRBD1 (5 bases). Germline V lookup: CDR1 DFQATT, CDR2 SNEGSKA (reference sequence). Trimming took off 1 base at V and 4 bases at J, with 16 bases between the two ends. CDR3 length: 16 residues. CDR3 in DNA: TGCAGTGCTAGAGGAGAAGGGGCCCCGCTCACCGGGGAGCTGTTTTTT. Its translation: CSARGEGAPLTGELFF.

In its sample, this clonotype was seen a few times. V and J are TRBV11-1 and TRBJ2-1; 7 bases are shared with TRBD1. The CDR3 sequence is 16 residues long. The germline gives CDR1 SGHAT, CDR2 FQDESV (reference sequence). The trim removed 3 bases at V and 0 bases at J, leaving 5 bases unmatched. The CDR3 region has the DNA TGTGCCAGCAGCTTGGCCAGGACAGGCTCCTACAATGAGCAGTTCTTC. Protein sequence: CASSLARTGSYNEQFF.

The J gene is TRBJ2-7, the V gene TRBV6-2 or TRBV6-3; no clear D. V was clipped by 7 bases and J by 3 bases, with 10 bases between them. CDR3 length equals 12 residues. The V gene's germline CDR1 is MNHEY and CDR2 SVGEGT. CDR3 in amino acids: CASKAEYYEQYF. CDR3 in DNA: TGTGCCAGCAAAGCTGAATACTACGAGCAGTACTTC.

The V and J genes are TRBV11-2 and TRBJ2-3, with D uncertain. V lost 3 bases to trimming and J lost 5 bases, with 21 bases between them. The CDR3 sequence is 17 residues long. Germline lookup yields CDR1 SGHAT and CDR2 FQNNGV. This CDR3 is CASSFSGVNRPGDTQYF. CDR3 nucleotide sequence: TGTGCCAGCAGCTTCAGTGGCGTTAATAGACCAGGAGATACGCAGTATTTT.

The V gene is TRBV25-1, the J gene TRBJ1-2; possibly TRBD1 for D (5 bases). This CDR3 region has 13 residues. In germline, CDR1 is MGHDK, CDR2 SYGVNS. Trimming left V 6 bases short and J 0 bases short, with 8 bases between. In DNA, the CDR3 is TGTGCCAGCAGGGAGGGGCCTAACTATGGCTACACCTTC. Amino acid sequence: CASREGPNYGYTF.

This clonotype was counted at least ten times. The chain employs TRBV20-1 and TRBJ1-1, with 8 bases matching TRBD1. The CDR3 totals 14 residues. The V gene's germline CDR1 is DFQATT and CDR2 SNEGSKA (reference sequence). With 6 bases clipped from V and 4 bases from J, the junction kept 10 bases outside the gene matches. This CDR3 reads CSAKPDRVGTEAFF. CDR3 DNA sequence: TGCAGTGCAAAACCGGACAGGGTCGGCACTGAAGCTTTCTTT.